This T cell receptor (beta chain) was observed in a study of STAT5B mutations in CD4+ large granular lymphocyte leukemia. General study results and limits: Without putative leukemic clones, patient CD4-sorted repertoires remained more clonal than healthy CD4+ repertoires. TRBV06-family usage was enriched in top patient clones (8/27) versus controls (2/35).

Notes on this clone: Its antigen is currently unknown.

V dropped 0 bases and J dropped 7 bases, with 12 bases sitting between them. Germline V CDR1 and CDR2: SGDLS, YYNGEE. The CDR3 sequence is 14 residues long. The assay was immunoSEQ multiplex PCR, and TCRdb's table has in-frame clones only and misses some. The sample yields roughly 32,000 clones, 70% to 85% seen once. The receptor's source is a human donor in good health. The material sequenced was CD4+ T cells from blood buffy coats. V gene TRBV9 combines with J gene TRBJ2-3; D tentatively reads TRBD1 or TRBD2 (6 bases each). The CDR3 here is CASSVGGAGNTQYF. In DNA form, the CDR3 reads TGTGCCAGCAGCGTAGGGGGGGCGGGGAATACGCAGTATTTT.